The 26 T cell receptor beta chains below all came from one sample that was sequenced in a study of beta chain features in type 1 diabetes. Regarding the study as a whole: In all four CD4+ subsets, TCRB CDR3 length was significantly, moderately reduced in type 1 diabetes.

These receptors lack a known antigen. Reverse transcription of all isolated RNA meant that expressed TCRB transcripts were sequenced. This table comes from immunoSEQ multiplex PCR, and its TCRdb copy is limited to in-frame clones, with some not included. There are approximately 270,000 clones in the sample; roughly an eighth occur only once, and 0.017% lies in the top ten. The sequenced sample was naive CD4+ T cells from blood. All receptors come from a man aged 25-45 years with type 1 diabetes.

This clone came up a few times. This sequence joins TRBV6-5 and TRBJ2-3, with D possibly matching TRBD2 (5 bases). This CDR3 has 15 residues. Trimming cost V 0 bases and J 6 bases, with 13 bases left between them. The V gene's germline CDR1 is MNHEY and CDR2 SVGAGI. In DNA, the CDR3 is TGTGCCAGCAGTTACTCTTCATGGGAGTCGGATACGCAGTATTTT. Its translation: CASSYSSWESDTQYF.

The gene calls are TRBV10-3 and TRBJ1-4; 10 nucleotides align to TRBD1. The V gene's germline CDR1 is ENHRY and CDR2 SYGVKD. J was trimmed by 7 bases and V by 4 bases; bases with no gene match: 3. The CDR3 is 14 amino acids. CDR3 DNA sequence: TGTGCCATCAGTGTCGACAGGGGGCTTGAAAAACTGTTTTTT. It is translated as CAISVDRGLEKLFF.

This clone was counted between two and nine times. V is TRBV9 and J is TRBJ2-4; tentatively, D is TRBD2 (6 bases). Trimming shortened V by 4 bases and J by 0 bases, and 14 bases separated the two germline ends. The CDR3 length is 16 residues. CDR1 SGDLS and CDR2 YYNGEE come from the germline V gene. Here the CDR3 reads CASSPLAERAKNIQYF. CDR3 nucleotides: TGTGCCAGCAGCCCCTTAGCGGAGAGAGCCAAAAACATTCAGTACTTC.

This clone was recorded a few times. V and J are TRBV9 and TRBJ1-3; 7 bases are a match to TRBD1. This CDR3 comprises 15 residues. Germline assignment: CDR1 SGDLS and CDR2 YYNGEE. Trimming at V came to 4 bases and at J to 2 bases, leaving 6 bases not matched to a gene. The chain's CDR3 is CASSSNQGAGNTIYF. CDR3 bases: TGTGCCAGCAGCTCCAACCAGGGGGCTGGAAACACCATATATTTT. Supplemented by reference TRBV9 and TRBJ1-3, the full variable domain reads DSGVTQTPKHLITATGQRVTLRCSPRSGDLSVYWYQQSLDQGLQFLIQYYNGEERAKGNILERFSAQQFPDLHSELNLSSLELGDSALYFCASSSNQGAGNTIYFGEGSWLTVV.

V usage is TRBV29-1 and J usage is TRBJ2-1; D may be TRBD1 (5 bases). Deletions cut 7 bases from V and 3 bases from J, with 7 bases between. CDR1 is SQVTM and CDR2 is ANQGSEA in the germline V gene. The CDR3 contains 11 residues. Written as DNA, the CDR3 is TGCAGCGGTACAGGCTACAATGAGCAGTTCTTC. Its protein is CSGTGYNEQFF.

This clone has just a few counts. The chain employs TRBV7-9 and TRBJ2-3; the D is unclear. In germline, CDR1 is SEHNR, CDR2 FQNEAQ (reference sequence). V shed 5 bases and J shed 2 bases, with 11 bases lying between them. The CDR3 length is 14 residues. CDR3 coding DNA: TGTGCCAGCAGCCTCACCGGGTTCACAGATACGCAGTATTTT. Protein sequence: CASSLTGFTDTQYF.

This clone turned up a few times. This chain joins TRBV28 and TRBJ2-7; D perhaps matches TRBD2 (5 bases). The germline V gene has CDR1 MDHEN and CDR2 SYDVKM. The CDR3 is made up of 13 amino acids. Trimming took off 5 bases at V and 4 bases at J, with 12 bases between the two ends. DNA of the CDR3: TGTGCCAGCAGTCCCCCGGGAAATTACGAGCAGTACTTC. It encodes CASSPPGNYEQYF.

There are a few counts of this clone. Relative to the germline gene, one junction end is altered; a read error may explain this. The CDR3 loop reads CVSSSYNEQFF. CDR3 bases: TGCGTCAGCTCTTCCTACAATGAGCAGTTCTTC. This chain links TRBV28 with TRBJ2-1; no definite D call. CDR1 MDHEN and CDR2 SYDVKM come from the germline V gene. This CDR3 is built from 11 residues.

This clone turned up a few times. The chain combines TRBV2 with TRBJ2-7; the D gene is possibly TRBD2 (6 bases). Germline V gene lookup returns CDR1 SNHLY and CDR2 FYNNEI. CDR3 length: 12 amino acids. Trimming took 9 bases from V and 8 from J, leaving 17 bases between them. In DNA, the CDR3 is TGTGCCAGTGGAGGGGACTCCGAGCAGCAGTACTTC. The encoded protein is CASGGDSEQQYF.

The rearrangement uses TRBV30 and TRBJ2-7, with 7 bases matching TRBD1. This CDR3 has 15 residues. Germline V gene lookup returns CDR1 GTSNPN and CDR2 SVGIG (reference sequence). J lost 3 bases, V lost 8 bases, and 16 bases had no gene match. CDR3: CAEWVRRGGVYEQYF. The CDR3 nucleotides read TGTGCCGAGTGGGTCCGGCGAGGGGGCGTCTACGAGCAGTACTTC. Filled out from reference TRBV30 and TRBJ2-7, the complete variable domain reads SQTIHQWPATLVQPVGSPLSLECTVEGTSNPNLYWYRQAAGRGLQLLFYSVGIGQISSEVPQNLSASRPQDRQFILSSKKLLLSDSGFYLCAEWVRRGGVYEQYFGPGTRLTVT.

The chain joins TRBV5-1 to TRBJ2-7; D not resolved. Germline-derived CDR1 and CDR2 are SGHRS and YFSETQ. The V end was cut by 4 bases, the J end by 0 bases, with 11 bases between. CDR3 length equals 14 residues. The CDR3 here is CASSLAVASYEQYF. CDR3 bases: TGCGCCAGCAGCCTGGCGGTCGCCTCCTACGAGCAGTACTTC.

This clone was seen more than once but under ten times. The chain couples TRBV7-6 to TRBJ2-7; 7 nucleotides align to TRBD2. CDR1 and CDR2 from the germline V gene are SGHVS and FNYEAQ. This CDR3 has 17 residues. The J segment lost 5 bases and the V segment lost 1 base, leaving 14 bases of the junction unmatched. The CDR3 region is CASSLGFSGFPGDEQYF. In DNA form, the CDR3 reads TGTGCCAGCAGCTTAGGTTTTAGCGGGTTCCCCGGGGACGAGCAGTACTTC. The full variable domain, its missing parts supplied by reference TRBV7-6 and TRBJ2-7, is GAGVSQSPRYKVTKRGQDVALRCDPISGHVSLYWYRQALGQGPEFLTYFNYEAQQDKSGLPNDRFSAERPEGSISTLTIQRTEQRDSAMYRCASSLGFSGFPGDEQYFGPGTRLTVT.

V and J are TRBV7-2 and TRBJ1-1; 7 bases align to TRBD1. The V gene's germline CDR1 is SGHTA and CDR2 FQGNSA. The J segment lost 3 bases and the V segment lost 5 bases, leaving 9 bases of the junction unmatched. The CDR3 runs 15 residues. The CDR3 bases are TGTGCCAGCAGCACCCAGACAGGGCGGGACACTGAAGCTTTCTTT. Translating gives CASSTQTGRDTEAFF.

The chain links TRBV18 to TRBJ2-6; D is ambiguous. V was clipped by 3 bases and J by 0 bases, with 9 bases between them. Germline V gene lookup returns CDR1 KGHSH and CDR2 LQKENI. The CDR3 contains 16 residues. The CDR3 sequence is CASSPSAYSGANVLTF. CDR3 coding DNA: TGTGCCAGCTCACCGAGTGCCTACTCTGGGGCCAACGTCCTGACTTTC.

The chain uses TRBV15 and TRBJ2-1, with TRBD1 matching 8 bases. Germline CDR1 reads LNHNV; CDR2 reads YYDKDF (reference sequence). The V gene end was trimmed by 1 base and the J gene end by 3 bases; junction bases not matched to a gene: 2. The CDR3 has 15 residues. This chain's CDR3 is CATSRGTGHYNEQFF. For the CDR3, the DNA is TGTGCCACCAGCAGAGGGACAGGGCACTACAATGAGCAGTTCTTC.

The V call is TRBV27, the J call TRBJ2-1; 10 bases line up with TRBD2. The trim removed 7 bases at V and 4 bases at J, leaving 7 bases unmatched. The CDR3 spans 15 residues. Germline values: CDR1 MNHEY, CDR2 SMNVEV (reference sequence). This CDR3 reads CASTIAGGVYNEQFF. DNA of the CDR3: TGTGCCAGCACCATAGCGGGGGGAGTTTACAATGAGCAGTTCTTC.

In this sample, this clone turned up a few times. CDR3 bases: TGTGCCTACACCCGGGACAGGGCACCATACGAGCAGTACTTC. It encodes CAYTRDRAPYEQYF. The chain links TRBV30 to TRBJ2-7; 9 nucleotides agree with TRBD1. The CDR3 covers 14 residues. With V trimmed by 7 bases and J by 4 bases, 11 bases remained unmatched. Per the germline V gene, CDR1 is GTSNPN and CDR2 is SVGIG (reference sequence).

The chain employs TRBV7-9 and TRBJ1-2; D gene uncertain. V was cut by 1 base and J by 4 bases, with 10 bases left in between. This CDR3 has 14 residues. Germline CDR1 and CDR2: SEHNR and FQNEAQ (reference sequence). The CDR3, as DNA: TGTGCCAGCAGCTTAGAGAAGCGGGTCTATGGCTACACCTTC. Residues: CASSLEKRVYGYTF.

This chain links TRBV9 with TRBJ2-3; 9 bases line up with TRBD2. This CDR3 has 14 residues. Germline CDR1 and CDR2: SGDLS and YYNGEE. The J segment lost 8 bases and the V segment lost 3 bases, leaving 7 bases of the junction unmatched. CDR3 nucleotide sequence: TGTGCCAGCAGCGCCAGACTAGCGGAAAGTACGCAGTATTTT. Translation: CASSARLAESTQYF.

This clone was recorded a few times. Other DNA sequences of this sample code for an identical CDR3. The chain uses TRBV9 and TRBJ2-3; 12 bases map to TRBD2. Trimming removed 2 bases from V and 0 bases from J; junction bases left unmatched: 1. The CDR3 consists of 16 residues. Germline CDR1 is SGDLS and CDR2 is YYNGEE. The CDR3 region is CASSVGTSGSTDTQYF. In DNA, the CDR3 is TGTGCCAGCAGCGTCGGGACTAGCGGGAGCACAGATACGCAGTATTTT.

The CDR3 protein is CSVEVANGADTQYF. The CDR3 nucleotides read TGCAGCGTTGAAGTCGCCAATGGAGCAGATACGCAGTATTTT. This chain connects TRBV29-1 to TRBJ2-3; no reliable D call. Trimming took 1 base from V and 4 from J, leaving 12 bases between them. The CDR3 has 14 amino acids. Germline loops: CDR1 SQVTM, CDR2 ANQGSEA.

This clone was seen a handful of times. CDR3 loop: CASSLTGTYEQYF. The CDR3 bases are TGTGCCAGCAGCTTGACAGGCACCTACGAGCAGTACTTC. The V and J genes are TRBV5-4 and TRBJ2-7; the D gene is possibly TRBD1 (5 bases). V dropped 1 base and J dropped 2 bases, with 7 bases sitting between them. Germline V gene data show CDR1 as SGHNT and CDR2 as YYREEE (reference sequence). The CDR3 consists of 13 residues.

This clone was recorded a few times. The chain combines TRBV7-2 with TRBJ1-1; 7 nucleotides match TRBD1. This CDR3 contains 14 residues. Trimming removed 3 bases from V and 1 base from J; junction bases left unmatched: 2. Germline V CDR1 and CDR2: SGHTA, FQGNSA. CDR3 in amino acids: CASSFRTGNTEAFF. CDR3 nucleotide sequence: TGTGCCAGCAGCTTCAGGACAGGGAACACTGAAGCTTTCTTT.

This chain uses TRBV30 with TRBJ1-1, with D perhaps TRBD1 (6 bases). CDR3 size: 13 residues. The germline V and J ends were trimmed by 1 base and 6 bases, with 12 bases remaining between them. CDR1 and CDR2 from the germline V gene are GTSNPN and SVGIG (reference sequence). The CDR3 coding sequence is TGTGCCTGGAGTGGGGGGCGTGTTTCTGAAGCTTTCTTT. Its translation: CAWSGGRVSEAFF.

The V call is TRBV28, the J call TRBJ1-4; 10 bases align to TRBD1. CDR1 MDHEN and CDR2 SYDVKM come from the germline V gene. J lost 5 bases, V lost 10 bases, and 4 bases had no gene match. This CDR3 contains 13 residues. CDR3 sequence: CATGQGVNEKLFF. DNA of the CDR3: TGTGCCACCGGACAGGGGGTGAATGAAAAACTGTTTTTT.

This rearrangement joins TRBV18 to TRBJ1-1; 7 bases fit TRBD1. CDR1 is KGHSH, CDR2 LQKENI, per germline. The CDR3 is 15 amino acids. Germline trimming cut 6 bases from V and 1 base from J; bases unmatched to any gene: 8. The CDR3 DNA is TGTGCCAGCTCCAACGGACAGGTCCCGAACACTGAAGCTTTCTTT. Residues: CASSNGQVPNTEAFF. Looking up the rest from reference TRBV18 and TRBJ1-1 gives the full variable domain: NAGVMQNPRHLVRRRGQEARLRCSPMKGHSHVYWYRQLPEEGLKFMVYLQKENIIDESGMPKERFSAEFPKEGPSILRIQQVVRGDSAAYFCASSNGQVPNTEAFFGQGTRLTVV.